A single TCR beta chain is shown here with its context. Across fewer than 25 US areas, participants ranged in age from about 18 to 100 years. As originally analysed: Nucleated cell counts were estimated from reference gene primer amplification. Measured with immunoSEQ multiplex PCR; TCRdb has only the in-frame clones, and not every one. That table is the source of V, J and clone size, and D and trimming were worked out from the DNA. The sample includes 250,000 to 300,000 clones, under 90% seen only once; the top ten take roughly 15%. This sample stems from a study of blood T cell repertoires in COVID-19. On the study more broadly: Sites across the United States, Italy and Spain contributed samples from acute and convalescent COVID-19. In each case, the material was cDNA or gDNA derived from T cells, B-cell-depleted T cells, or PBMCs.

Germline V gene lookup returns CDR1 MDHEN and CDR2 SYDVKM. This CDR3 is 15 amino acids long. Trimming left V 6 bases short and J 4 bases short, with 16 bases between. The gene calls are TRBV28 and TRBJ2-1; D may be TRBD2 (6 bases). The TCR was taken from a man younger than 35 who had recovered from COVID-19. The sequenced material came from PBMCs or T cells enriched from blood (not recorded which). The CDR3 coding sequence is TGTGCCAGCAGCCCCGAACCGGGAGCTTACAATGAGCAGTTCTTC. Protein: CASSPEPGAYNEQFF.